Listed below are T cell receptor beta chains from one sample, sequenced in a study of blood T cell repertoires in COVID-19. Repertoires were generated with immunoSEQ multiplex PCR, while TCRdb's copy carries only in-frame clones and drops some. The table records almost 400,000 clones, about nine tenths of them present only once. The sequenced material came from PBMCs or T cells enriched from blood (not recorded which). All receptors derive from a woman younger than 45 who had recovered from COVID-19. The CDR3 runs from the conserved cysteine through the conserved F or W. The order of the fields is CDR3 protein, CDR3 DNA, J gene, D gene, clone size, V gene. The D gene is left open where the match is weak. Not every row has a clone size; where given, it reads once, few, many or a size class.

CASSVAGTPSLGGYTF,TGTGCCAGCAGCGTAGCAGGGACTCCCTCTTTGGGTGGCTACACCTTC,TRBJ1-2,.,.,TRBV9
CASGPQGWGNQPQHF,TGTGCCAGCGGACCTCAGGGTTGGGGCAATCAGCCCCAGCATTTT,TRBJ1-5,.,.,TRBV6-5
CASSPQGLDGYTF,TGTGCCAGCAGCCCTCAGGGACTGGATGGCTACACCTTC,TRBJ1-2,.,.,TRBV12-3/TRBV12-4
CASSNSGGLVDTQYF,TGTGCCAGCAGCAATAGCGGGGGACTAGTTGATACGCAGTATTTT,TRBJ2-3,TRBD2,.,TRBV7-2
CATGGDSGNTIYF,TGTGCCACCGGAGGTGACTCTGGAAACACCATATATTTT,TRBJ1-3,.,.,TRBV24-1
CASKIRGQRGSPLHF,TGTGCCAGCAAGATCAGGGGGCAAAGAGGTTCACCCCTCCACTTT,TRBJ1-6,TRBD1,.,TRBV6-5
CASSLAVQAPQFRAFF,TGTGCCAGCAGCTTGGCCGTACAGGCCCCTCAATTCCGGGCTTTCTTT,TRBJ1-1,.,few,TRBV7-9
CASSLGGTGNEKLFF,TGTGCCAGCAGCCTAGGAGGGACAGGGAATGAAAAACTGTTTTTT,TRBJ1-4,TRBD1,once,TRBV7-9
CASSISGSSYNSPLHF,TGTGCCAGTAGTATTTCAGGCAGCTCCTATAATTCACCCCTCCACTTT,TRBJ1-6,.,.,TRBV19
CASSFLTGYGYTF,TGTGCCAGCAGCTTTTTGACAGGCTATGGCTACACCTTC,TRBJ1-2,.,.,TRBV5-8
CSVEKGEYEQYF,TGCAGCGTTGAAAAGGGGGAATACGAGCAGTACTTC,TRBJ2-7,.,.,TRBV29-1
CASSSTGGIPEAFF,TGTGCCAGCAGCTCTACAGGGGGCATTCCTGAAGCTTTCTTT,TRBJ1-1,TRBD1,.,TRBV3-1/TRBV3-2
CSVVTGTGNQPQHF,TGCAGCGTTGTGACAGGCACGGGCAATCAGCCCCAGCATTTT,TRBJ1-5,.,.,TRBV29-1
CASSLLRGEETQYF,TGTGCCAGCAGTTTACTTCGGGGAGAGGAGACCCAGTACTTC,TRBJ2-5,.,.,TRBV27
CAWRRDSRIDGYTF,TGTGCCTGGAGGAGGGACAGCCGAATTGATGGCTACACCTTC,TRBJ1-2,TRBD1,.,TRBV30
CARLLSGGPTDTQYF,TGTGCCCGCCTATTGAGCGGGGGGCCCACAGATACGCAGTATTTT,TRBJ2-3,TRBD2,.,TRBV3-1/TRBV3-2
CASSPPGQGLSGTEAFF,TGTGCCAGCTCACCACCGGGTCAGGGCCTTAGCGGCACTGAAGCTTTCTTT,TRBJ1-1,.,.,TRBV18
CASSTSAGVTEAFF,TGTGCCAGCAGCACCTCGGCAGGGGTCACTGAAGCTTTCTTT,TRBJ1-1,.,.,TRBV7-2
CASSSQTGGGTEAFF,TGTGCCAGCAGTTCCCAGACAGGGGGTGGCACTGAAGCTTTCTTT,TRBJ1-1,TRBD1,.,TRBV27
CASKNLAASRETQYF,TGTGCCAGCAAGAACCTCGCCGCGAGTCGAGAGACCCAGTACTTC,TRBJ2-5,.,.,TRBV27
CASSLDLGPLKGYTF,TGTGCCAGCAGCTTGGACCTGGGCCCCCTAAAAGGCTACACCTTC,TRBJ1-2,.,.,TRBV5-4
CASSILQGVNTEAFF,TGTGCCAGTAGTATACTCCAGGGGGTGAACACTGAAGCTTTCTTT,TRBJ1-1,TRBD1,.,TRBV19
CASSLTGMIKTQYF,TGTGCCAGCAGTCTCACAGGGATGATCAAGACCCAGTACTTC,TRBJ2-5,.,.,TRBV27
CSASNLLAGGKTQYF,TGCAGTGCTAGTAATCTCCTAGCGGGGGGGAAGACCCAGTACTTC,TRBJ2-5,TRBD2,.,TRBV20-1
CASSVWTEEQFF,TGTGCCAGCAGTGTCTGGACTGAGGAGCAGTTCTTC,TRBJ2-1,.,.,TRBV28
CASSQVWGPGETQYF,TGTGCCAGCAGCCAAGTTTGGGGGCCGGGGGAGACCCAGTACTTC,TRBJ2-5,.,.,TRBV14
CASTRGQSYNEQFF,TGTGCCAGCACACGCGGGCAATCCTACAATGAGCAGTTCTTC,TRBJ2-1,.,.,TRBV11-1
CSASLDLMGGFNGNTIYF,TGCAGTGCTAGTCTGGATTTGATGGGGGGATTCAATGGAAACACCATATATTTT,TRBJ1-3,.,few,TRBV20-1
CASIPGLAGENEQFF,TGTGCCAGCATCCCGGGACTAGCGGGGGAGAATGAGCAGTTCTTC,TRBJ2-1,TRBD2,.,TRBV2
CASSLPDSSQYEQYF,TGTGCCAGCAGCTTACCTGATTCATCACAATACGAGCAGTACTTC,TRBJ2-7,.,.,TRBV7-9
CASSPTGGSNQPQHF,TGTGCCAGCTCACCAACAGGGGGAAGCAATCAGCCCCAGCATTTT,TRBJ1-5,TRBD1,.,TRBV18
CASSRGQGEGYTF,TGTGCCAGCAGCCGTGGACAGGGAGAAGGCTACACCTTC,TRBJ1-2,TRBD1,.,TRBV7-3
CASSGQGRGETQYF,TGCGCCAGCAGTGGACAGGGCCGGGGGGAGACCCAGTACTTC,TRBJ2-5,TRBD1,.,TRBV5-1
CASSPGTLNYGYTF,TGCGCCAGCAGTCCAGGGACATTGAACTATGGCTACACCTTC,TRBJ1-2,.,.,TRBV5-1
CASSAYYGYTF,TGTGCCAGCAGCGCCTACTATGGCTACACCTTC,TRBJ1-2,.,.,TRBV9
CASSEGRGADETQYF,TGTGCCAGCTCCGAGGGGCGGGGGGCGGATGAGACCCAGTACTTC,TRBJ2-5,TRBD2,.,TRBV2
CASSLENSYEQFF,TGTGCCAGCAGCTTAGAAAACTCCTATGAGCAGTTCTTC,TRBJ2-1,.,.,TRBV7-9
CASSLARGTEAFF,TGTGCCAGCAGCTTAGCAAGAGGCACTGAAGCTTTCTTT,TRBJ1-1,.,.,TRBV13
CASSSQGLGNGYTF,TGTGCCAGCAGCTCCCAGGGGCTGGGAAATGGCTACACCTTC,TRBJ1-2,.,.,TRBV11-2
CASSIFSGQGSSYNSPLHF,TGTGCCAGTAGTATATTCTCTGGGCAAGGAAGCTCCTATAATTCACCCCTCCACTTT,TRBJ1-6,.,.,TRBV19
CASFMTGVSGNTIYF,TGTGCCAGCTTTATGACAGGGGTCTCTGGAAACACCATATATTTT,TRBJ1-3,TRBD1,.,TRBV18
CASSLTGTSGSPYEQYF,TGTGCCAGCAGTCTTACCGGGACTAGCGGGAGCCCGTACGAGCAGTACTTC,TRBJ2-7,TRBD2,.,TRBV11-2
CASSFGEGYGYTF,TGTGCCAGCAGCTTTGGGGAGGGTTATGGCTACACCTTC,TRBJ1-2,.,.,TRBV11-2